The 18 T cell receptor beta chains below all came from one sample that was sequenced in a study of tumor-infiltrating lymphocytes in oesophageal squamous cell carcinoma. TCRdb reanalysed the PCR reads using MiXCR and keeps one entry per CDR3 protein. The data show about 21,000 distinct CDR3 sequences, 40% to 45% seen once. The material sequenced was normal esophageal tissue next to the tumor. These receptors came from a male donor with esophageal squamous cell carcinoma.

The V and J genes are TRBV18 and TRBJ1-1; D not resolved. The CDR3 extends over 13 amino acids. CDR1 and CDR2 (germline): KGHSH, LQKENI. The ends were cut back, 2 bases at V and 0 bases at J, with 4 bases in the middle. The CDR3 loop is CASSPRVNTEAFF. Here the CDR3 DNA reads TGTGCCAGCTCACCAAGAGTGAACACTGAAGCTTTCTTT.

This clonotype appeared a few times. V usage is TRBV18 and J usage is TRBJ2-3; TRBD2 agrees at 7 bases. Germline-derived CDR1 and CDR2 are KGHSH and LQKENI. CDR3 length equals 14 residues. The V segment lost 4 bases and the J segment 5 bases; nucleotides outside the gene matches: 6. The CDR3 region is CASSHGLGGDTQYF. The DNA for the CDR3 is TGTGCCAGCTCACATGGACTAGGAGGAGATACGCAGTATTTT.

About this clonotype itself: The DNA is left out, because the CDR3 cannot be placed on it with certainty; the CDR3 is given as TCRdb lists it. This sequence joins TRBV7-5 and TRBJ2-4; whether TRBD2, the table's D call, matches the DNA was not checked. TRBV7-5 is marked as a pseudogene. The CDR3 spans 19 amino acids, including both terminal residues. CDR3 region: CISVPEAGLAEGSNNEQFF.

This clonotype came up a few times. V gene TRBV7-8 combines with J gene TRBJ2-5, with 9 bases identical to TRBD1. This CDR3 has 14 residues. Germline CDR1 is SGHVS and CDR2 is FQNEAQ. V gave up 3 bases and J gave up 3 bases; unmatched junction bases: 2. CDR3: CASSLRDREETQYF. For the CDR3, the DNA is TGTGCCAGCAGCTTGCGGGACAGGGAAGAGACCCAGTACTTC.

As to this clonotype: A read error may be the cause here, since a much bigger clone is one base away. The chain combines TRBV10-1 with TRBJ2-5, with 7 bases matching TRBD2. With V trimmed by 6 bases and J by 11 bases, 15 bases remained unmatched. The V gene's germline CDR1 is WNHNN and CDR2 SYGVQD (reference sequence). The CDR3 is 14 residues long. The CDR3 sequence: CASSSGGVVNEQYF. The CDR3 bases are TGCGCCAGCAGCAGTGGGGGGGTGGTGAATGAGCAGTACTTC.

This clonotype was seen a handful of times. V usage is TRBV5-4 and J usage is TRBJ2-7, with D hard to call. Trimming cost V 4 bases and J 0 bases, with 8 bases left between them. Germline-derived CDR1 and CDR2 are SGHNT and YYREEE (reference sequence). The CDR3 has 13 amino acids. The CDR3 sequence is CASSPQNSYEQYF. As DNA, the CDR3 is TGTGCCAGCAGCCCACAAAACTCCTACGAGCAGTACTTC.

The gene calls are TRBV7-3 and TRBJ2-1; D may be TRBD2 (5 bases). Trimming removed 1 base from V and 5 bases from J, with 9 bases in between. Germline CDR1 is SGHTA and CDR2 is FQGTGA. The CDR3 has 14 amino acids. CDR3 nucleotides: TGTGCCAGCAGCTTAAGTTTGCGGGACAATGAGCAGTTCTTC. Its protein product is CASSLSLRDNEQFF.

This clonotype occurred many times. The chain carries TRBV19 and TRBJ2-5; no reliable D call. The germline CDR1 and CDR2 sequences are LNHDA and SQIVND (reference sequence). V was pared by 9 bases and J by 0 bases, with 11 bases between. The CDR3 sequence is 13 residues long. CDR3 nucleotide sequence: TGTGCCAGGGGAAACCGAAACCAAGAGACCCAGTACTTC. It specifies CARGNRNQETQYF. Full variable domain (outside the CDR3, taken from reference TRBV19 and TRBJ2-5): DGGITQSPKYLFRKEGQNVTLSCEQNLNHDAMYWYRQDPGQGLRLIYYSQIVNDFQKGDIAEGYSVSREKKESFPLTVTSAQKNPTAFYLCARGNRNQETQYFGPGTRLLVL.

This clonotype was recorded at least ten times. The chain is built from TRBV28 and TRBJ1-4; D is unclear. The CDR3 loop spans 16 amino acids. V was cut by 6 bases and J by 5 bases, with 19 bases left in between. The germline CDR1 and CDR2 sequences are MDHEN and SYDVKM. The CDR3 spells CASRSNRASLNEKLFF. CDR3 nucleotide sequence: TGTGCCAGCAGGTCTAACCGGGCGTCTTTAAATGAAAAACTGTTTTTT. Full variable domain (outside the CDR3, taken from reference TRBV28 and TRBJ1-4): DVKVTQSSRYLVKRTGEKVFLECVQDMDHENMFWYRQDPGLGLRLIYFSYDVKMKEKGDIPEGYSVSREKKERFSLILESASTNQTSMYLCASRSNRASLNEKLFFGSGTQLSVL.

In this sample, this clonotype turned up many times. This chain joins TRBV7-3 and TRBJ2-1; D unresolved. The CDR3 has 15 amino acids. V was cut by 0 bases and J by 3 bases, with 9 bases left in between. CDR1 and CDR2 (germline): SGHTA, FQGTGA. CDR3 in amino acids: CASSLTSQGYNEQFF. DNA of the CDR3: TGTGCCAGCAGCTTAACGTCTCAAGGCTACAATGAGCAGTTCTTC.

The genes are TRBV7-2 and TRBJ2-1; 11 bases are a match to TRBD2. Germline lookup yields CDR1 SGHTA and CDR2 FQGNSA. With 0 bases clipped from V and 3 bases from J, the junction kept 1 base outside the gene matches. The CDR3 covers 16 residues. CDR3 in DNA: TGTGCCAGCAGCTTAGCTAGCGGGAGGGACTACAATGAGCAGTTCTTC. Translated: CASSLASGRDYNEQFF.

The chain links TRBV2 to TRBJ2-4; no reliable D call. The CDR3 consists of 13 residues. Per germline, CDR1 SNHLY and CDR2 FYNNEI. V lost 3 bases to trimming and J lost 13 bases, with 16 bases between them. CDR3 sequence: CASSEGRNNEQYF. The CDR3 DNA follows: TGTGCCAGCAGTGAGGGCAGGAACAATGAGCAGTACTTC.

The chain combines TRBV7-4 with TRBJ2-4; 12 nucleotides line up with TRBD2. V was pared by 1 base and J by 13 bases, with 11 bases of the junction left unmatched. CDR1 and CDR2 (germline): SGHVT, SQSDAQ. The CDR3 extends over 16 amino acids. The CDR3 loop reads CASSLVTSGRYNEQYF. The CDR3 DNA sequence: TGTGCCAGCAGCTTAGTAACTAGCGGGAGGTACAATGAGCAGTACTTC.

This clonotype was detected ten times or more. The chain is built from TRBV28 and TRBJ2-4, with 9 bases lining up with TRBD2. The DNA end lines up better with TRBJ2-5; the J call may be wrong. Germline CDR1 and CDR2: MDHEN and SYDVKM. The CDR3 loop spans 14 amino acids. Here the CDR3 reads CASRNAGGAETQYF. In DNA form, the CDR3 reads TGTGCCAGCAGAAACGCGGGGGGGGCAGAGACCCAGTACTTC.

This clonotype was seen a handful of times. The rearrangement links TRBV15 to TRBJ2-1; the D gene is possibly TRBD2 (5 bases). This CDR3 has 15 amino acids. Germline-derived CDR1 and CDR2 are LNHNV and YYDKDF (reference sequence). V was trimmed by 1 base and J by 3 bases, leaving 10 bases between them. CDR3 in amino acids: CATSRGGGHYNEQFF. DNA of the CDR3: TGTGCCACCAGCAGAGGCGGCGGGCACTACAATGAGCAGTTCTTC.

The gene calls are TRBV18 and TRBJ1-6; 8 nucleotides line up with TRBD1. Germline V lookup: CDR1 KGHSH, CDR2 LQKENI. The CDR3 length is 15 residues. Unmatched junction bases numbered 4, after V lost 3 bases and J lost 6 bases. The CDR3 here is CASSPDREVNSPLHF. CDR3 DNA sequence: TGTGCCAGCTCACCGGACAGGGAGGTTAATTCACCCCTCCACTTT. Full variable domain (missing parts from reference TRBV18 and TRBJ1-6): NAGVMQNPRHLVRRRGQEARLRCSPMKGHSHVYWYRQLPEEGLKFMVYLQKENIIDESGMPKERFSAEFPKEGPSILRIQQVVRGDSAAYFCASSPDREVNSPLHFGNGTRLTVT.

Many counts were recorded for this clonotype. The gene calls are TRBV7-2 and TRBJ2-1, with 7 bases lining up with TRBD2. Gene TRBJ2-7 matches the end of the DNA better, so the J call may be wrong. The germline CDR1 and CDR2 sequences are SGHTA and FQGNSA. There are 15 residues in the CDR3. Here the CDR3 reads CASSSGLVGYNEQYF. The DNA for the CDR3 is TGTGCCAGCAGCAGCGGACTAGTTGGGTACAATGAGCAGTACTTC.

V is TRBV7-3 and J is TRBJ2-2, with a possible D match to TRBD1 (5 bases). CDR3 length: 14 residues. Trimming removed 5 bases from V and 5 bases from J, with 12 bases in between. The germline V gene has CDR1 SGHTA and CDR2 FQGTGA. DNA for the CDR3: TGTGCCAGCAGCGATCCGAAGGGGACCGGGGAGCTGTTTTTT. It yields the protein CASSDPKGTGELFF.